A selection of T cell receptor beta chains follows, all from one sample in a study of cytomegalovirus exposure and HLA in healthy donors. Profiled with immunoSEQ multiplex PCR; TCRdb holds only in-frame clones, not every one. The sample yields about 280,000 clones, around nine tenths seen once. Sequenced: PBMCs. Every receptor here comes from a woman under 30 in good health and CMV-seronegative. Each CDR3 is given with its conserved first and last residue. The D gene is left open where the match is weak. Clone size appears in some rows only: once, few, many, or a class for an expanded clone.

>TRBJ1-5|.|.|TRBV5-8
CASSLWDFPRTSPDQPQHF
TGTGCCAGCAGCTTATGGGACTTTCCCCGGACCTCACCGGATCAGCCCCAGCATTTT
>TRBJ2-3|TRBD1|.|TRBV19
CASSLTGEVTDTQYF
TGTGCCAGTAGTCTGACAGGGGAGGTCACAGATACGCAGTATTTT
>TRBJ2-3|TRBD2|.|TRBV28
CASSPTSGSLDTQYF
TGTGCCAGCAGTCCGACTAGCGGGAGCCTAGATACGCAGTATTTT
>TRBJ2-1|TRBD2|.|TRBV7-6
CASSDQAGGLNEQFF
TGTGCCAGCAGCGACCAAGCGGGAGGCCTCAATGAGCAGTTCTTC
>TRBJ2-2|TRBD2|.|TRBV7-7
CASSTSPMREGSAGELFF
TGTGCTAGCAGCACTAGCCCCATGCGGGAGGGTTCTGCCGGGGAGCTGTTTTTT
>TRBJ2-1|TRBD2|.|TRBV30
CAWSATSGYNEQFF
TGTGCCTGGAGTGCGACTAGCGGATACAATGAGCAGTTCTTC
>TRBJ1-1|.|.|TRBV27
CASRPPGGRKTEAFF
TGTGCCAGCAGACCCCCGGGGGGAAGAAAAACTGAAGCTTTCTTT
>TRBJ2-1|TRBD2|.|TRBV7-3
CASSQTSGSIHEQFF
TGTGCCAGCAGCCAGACTAGCGGGAGTATTCATGAGCAGTTCTTC
>TRBJ2-4|.|.|TRBV30
CAWSGDEAKNIQYF
TGTGCCTGGAGTGGAGATGAAGCCAAAAACATTCAGTACTTC
>TRBJ2-5|TRBD2|.|TRBV28
CASSWTSGSETQYF
TGTGCCAGCAGTTGGACTAGCGGGAGTGAGACCCAGTACTTC
>TRBJ1-5|.|.|TRBV27
CASSPAGALQPQHF
TGTGCCAGCAGTCCCGCGGGGGCTTTGCAGCCCCAGCATTTT
>TRBJ2-3|TRBD2|.|TRBV6-4
CASSPTGGGADTQYF
TGTGCCAGCAGTCCCACCGGGGGGGGCGCAGATACGCAGTATTTT
>TRBJ2-7|TRBD1|once|TRBV4-1
CASSHPGQGLGEQYF
TGCGCCAGCAGCCACCCGGGACAGGGGCTCGGAGAGCAGTACTTC
>TRBJ2-3|.|.|TRBV19
CASSIRADSTDTQYF
TGTGCCAGTAGTATCCGCGCCGACTCCACAGATACGCAGTATTTT
>TRBJ2-7|.|.|TRBV13
CASSPRRSSYEQYF
TGTGCCAGCAGCCCCCGGAGGAGCTCCTACGAGCAGTACTTC
>TRBJ1-5|TRBD1|.|TRBV15
CATSNQGQGARIYGGNQPQHF
TGTGCCACCAGCAACCAGGGACAGGGGGCGCGGATTTATGGGGGAAATCAGCCCCAGCATTTT
>TRBJ2-7|.|.|TRBV19
CASSILGAYEQYF
TGTGCCAGTAGTATACTAGGGGCGTACGAGCAGTACTTC
>TRBJ1-1|.|few|TRBV14
CASSQDGWAEAFF
TGTGCCAGCAGCCAAGACGGGTGGGCTGAAGCTTTCTTT
>TRBJ1-4|.|.|TRBV25-1
CASSKGGNEKLFF
TGTGCCAGCAGTAAGGGGGGGAATGAAAAACTGTTTTTT
>TRBJ1-1|TRBD1|once|TRBV6-5
CASSATGAVANLAFF
TGTGCCAGCAGTGCTACAGGGGCCGTGGCAAATTTGGCTTTCTTT
>TRBJ2-5|.|.|TRBV11-2
CASSLVGGEETQYF
TGTGCCAGCAGCTTAGTAGGCGGTGAAGAGACCCAGTACTTC
>TRBJ2-1|TRBD2|.|TRBV7-8
CASSLVRAGAYNEQFF
TGTGCCAGCAGCTTAGTTCGAGCGGGAGCTTACAATGAGCAGTTCTTC
>TRBJ2-5|.|.|TRBV2
CASSQDSLAETQYF
TGTGCCAGCAGCCAGGACTCCCTTGCGGAGACCCAGTACTTC
>TRBJ2-5|.|.|TRBV7-2
CASSVGIQETQYF
TGTGCCAGCAGCGTCGGGATCCAAGAGACCCAGTACTTC
>TRBJ1-1|.|.|TRBV5-4
CASSPSWVGAGNTEAFF
TGTGCCAGCAGCCCGTCCTGGGTGGGGGCTGGGAACACTGAAGCTTTCTTT
>TRBJ1-4|.|.|TRBV15
CATSSARVSEKLFF
TGTGCCACCAGCAGTGCCAGGGTTAGTGAAAAACTGTTTTTT
>TRBJ2-7|.|.|TRBV9
CASSATGAGTYEQYF
TGTGCCAGCAGCGCTACAGGGGCGGGGACCTACGAGCAGTACTTC
>TRBJ2-6|TRBD1|.|TRBV28
CASSSTGFSGANVLTF
TGTGCCAGCAGTTCGACAGGGTTCTCTGGGGCCAACGTCCTGACTTTC
>TRBJ2-7|TRBD2|.|TRBV2
CASSEATRAGDGYEQYF
TGTGCCAGCAGTGAAGCGACGCGAGCGGGAGATGGTTACGAGCAGTACTTC
>TRBJ2-7|TRBD2|.|TRBV6-1
CASIFGRAGVYEQYF
TGTGCCAGCATCTTCGGGAGGGCGGGGGTCTACGAGCAGTACTTC
>TRBJ2-2|TRBD1|many|TRBV25-1
CASGPGTGARGTGELFF
TGTGCCAGCGGCCCTGGGACAGGGGCTAGGGGCACCGGGGAGCTGTTTTTT
>TRBJ1-1|.|.|TRBV13
CASSLGREPNTEAFF
TGTGCCAGCAGCTTAGGGAGGGAACCGAACACTGAAGCTTTCTTT
>TRBJ2-3|.|.|TRBV27
CASSLSRVDTQYF
TGTGCCAGCAGTTTATCACGGGTTGATACGCAGTATTTT
>TRBJ2-6|.|.|TRBV6-5
CASSYLAGANVLTF
TGTGCCAGCAGTTATCTAGCTGGGGCCAACGTCCTGACTTTC
>TRBJ2-1|.|.|TRBV7-2
CASSLLSGNEQFF
TGTGCCAGCAGCTTACTTAGCGGAAATGAGCAGTTCTTC
>TRBJ2-7|TRBD1|once|TRBV9
CASSVLDRGYEQYF
TGTGCCAGCAGCGTCTTGGACAGGGGCTACGAGCAGTACTTC
>TRBJ2-5|.|.|TRBV10-1
CASSELLGSETQYF
TGCGCCAGCAGTGAGCTACTCGGGAGTGAGACCCAGTACTTC
>TRBJ2-7|.|.|TRBV2
CASSERGSYEQYF
TGTGCCAGCAGTGAAAGGGGTTCCTACGAGCAGTACTTC
>TRBJ1-5|.|.|TRBV15
CATSRDRTSNQPQHF
TGTGCCACCAGCAGAGACAGAACCAGCAATCAGCCCCAGCATTTT
>TRBJ1-2|.|.|TRBV18
CASSPPDKRDYGYTF
TGTGCCAGCTCACCACCGGACAAAAGGGACTATGGCTACACCTTC